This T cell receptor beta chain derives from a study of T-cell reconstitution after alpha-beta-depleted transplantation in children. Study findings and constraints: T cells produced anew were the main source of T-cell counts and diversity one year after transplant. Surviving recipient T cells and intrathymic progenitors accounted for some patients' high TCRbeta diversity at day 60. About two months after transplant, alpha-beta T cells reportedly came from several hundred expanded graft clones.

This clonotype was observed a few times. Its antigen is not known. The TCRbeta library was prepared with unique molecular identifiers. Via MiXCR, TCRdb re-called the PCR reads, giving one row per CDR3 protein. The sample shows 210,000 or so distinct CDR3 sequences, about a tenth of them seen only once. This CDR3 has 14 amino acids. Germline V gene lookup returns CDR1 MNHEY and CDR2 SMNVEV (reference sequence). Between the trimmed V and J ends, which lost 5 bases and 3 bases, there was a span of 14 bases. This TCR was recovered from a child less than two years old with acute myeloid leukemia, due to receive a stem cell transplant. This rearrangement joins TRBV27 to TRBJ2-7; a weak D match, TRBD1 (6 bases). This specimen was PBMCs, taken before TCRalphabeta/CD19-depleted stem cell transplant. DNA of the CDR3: TGTGCCAGCAGTCAGGGGCCTACGGGCTACGAGCAGTACTTC. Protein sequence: CASSQGPTGYEQYF.